The subject of this entry is one TCR beta chain. This clone's antigen is unknown. Base qualities are not recorded, but no much larger clone differs from it by a single base. The CDR3 measures 14 amino acids from cysteine to phenylalanine. The entry retains the CDR3 DNA only, 42 bases that are in frame from base 1. From a lookup of the germline V gene, CDR1 and CDR2 are SGHRS and YFSETQ. V is cut by 3 bases and J by 4 bases, and the space between the germline ends is 13 bases. In the paper's terms, the time point label means: baseline before first vaccination. Samples from vaccinated people were obtained from the UK trials COV001 and COV002, which included a single-blind randomized controlled phase 2/3 trial of AZD1222 (ChAdOx1 nCoV-19) in healthy adults. Trial participant PBMC samples were collected at day 0 and day 28 after the second dose for TCRbeta chain sequencing. The sample belongs to a study of T cell responses to AZD1222 COVID-19 vaccine listed by TCRdb under 2021. For the wider study: Because spike-specific TCR depth and breadth did not differ between the two schedules, AZD1222 recipients who got a second dose at roughly 4 weeks were pooled with those who got a second dose at roughly 12 weeks. Trial participants were enrolled by age into 18-55, 56-69 and 70-plus year subgroups, with roughly 150, 30 and 60 TCR-sequenced participants respectively. TCR sequencing covered roughly 230 trial participants: 200 to 220 given two doses of AZD1222 and about 26 given two doses of MenACWY control vaccine. Study-wide conclusions, independent of this receptor: Conclusions about previously exposed vaccinees were limited because only six AZD1222 recipients were SARS-CoV-2 seropositive at baseline. Because no day 14 peak-response samples were available, repertoires were characterized only after the peak T cell response. The vaccine-associated CD4 TCRs covered the entire spike protein, and the dominant responses fell in regions 160-218 and 743-854. Spike-specific TCR breadth and depth rose significantly after two AZD1222 doses compared with day 0 and with MenACWY recipients. Reportedly, close to half of the unique spike-specific TCRs recognized epitopes lying outside the regions that are mutated in the B.1.351 and B.1.1.7 variants. The 56-69-year group was small, and its depth increase did not reach significance, likely because of low power. Participants were mostly white British, with more females than males. The authors suggested clonal diversity may have been underestimated.

The CDR3 regions of human TCRbeta chains were analyzed by immunosequencing. Per the original workflow: Repertoire TCRs were checked for matches against a reference library of SARS-CoV-2-specific TCRs that had been generated using the MIRA antigen-specificity platform. Breadth meant the fraction of unique TCRs that were SARS-CoV-2-associated, whereas depth meant the fraction of total T cells that were SARS-CoV-2-associated. Using the MIRA data, each spike-specific TCR was mapped to the spike region that the TCR reacts to and placed in a CD4 or CD8 class. Log10-transformed breadth and depth values were compared by one-way ANOVA with Sidak's multiple comparisons tests. As stored in TCRdb, this immuneACCESS dataset retains in-frame rearrangements with V and J assigned. A fraction of the clones does not appear; measured against another copy, unresolved V genes explain less than half of the discrepancy, and the remainder lacks a known reason. V and J calls and clone size are copied from that table; D and trimming were computed from the DNA. The sample table records 150,000 to 200,000 clones; 94% of these occur just once. About 0.6% of the sample is in the top ten clones.

This TCR derives from an adult in good health. The sample consisted of peripheral blood, taken on day 0 of AZD1222 vaccination. The chain couples TRBV5-1 to TRBJ1-2; too little of a D gene remains to name it. This receptor carries the CDR3 CASSSGTGPYGYTF. Here is the DNA: TGCGCCAGCAGCTCAGGTACTGGCCCCTATGGCTACACCTTC.